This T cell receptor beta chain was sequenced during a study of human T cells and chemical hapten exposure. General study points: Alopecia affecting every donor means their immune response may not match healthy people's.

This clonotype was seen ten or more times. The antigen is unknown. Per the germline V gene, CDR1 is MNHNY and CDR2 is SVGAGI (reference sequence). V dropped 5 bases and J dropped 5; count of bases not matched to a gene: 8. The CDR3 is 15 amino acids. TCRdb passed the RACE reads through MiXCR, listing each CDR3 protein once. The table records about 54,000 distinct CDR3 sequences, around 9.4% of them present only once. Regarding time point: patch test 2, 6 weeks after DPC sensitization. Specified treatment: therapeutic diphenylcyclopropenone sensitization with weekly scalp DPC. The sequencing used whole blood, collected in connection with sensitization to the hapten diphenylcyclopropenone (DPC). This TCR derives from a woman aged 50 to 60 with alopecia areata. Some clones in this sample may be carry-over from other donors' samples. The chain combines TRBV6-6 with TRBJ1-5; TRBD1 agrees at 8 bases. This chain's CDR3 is CASSPGDRGYQPQHF. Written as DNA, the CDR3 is TGTGCCAGCAGTCCGGGAGACAGGGGTTATCAGCCCCAGCATTTT.